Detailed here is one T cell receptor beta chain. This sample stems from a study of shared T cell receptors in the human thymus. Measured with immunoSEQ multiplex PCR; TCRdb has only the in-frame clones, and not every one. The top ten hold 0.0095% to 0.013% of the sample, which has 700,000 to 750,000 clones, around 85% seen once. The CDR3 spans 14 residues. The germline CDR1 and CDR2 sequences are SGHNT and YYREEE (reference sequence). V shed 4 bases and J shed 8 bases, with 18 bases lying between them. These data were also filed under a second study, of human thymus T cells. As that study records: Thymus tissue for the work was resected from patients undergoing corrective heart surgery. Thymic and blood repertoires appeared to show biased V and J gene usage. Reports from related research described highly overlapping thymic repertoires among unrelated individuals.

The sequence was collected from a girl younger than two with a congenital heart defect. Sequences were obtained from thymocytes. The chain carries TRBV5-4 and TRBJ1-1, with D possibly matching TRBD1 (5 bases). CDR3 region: CASSQPHGGGEAFF. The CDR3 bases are TGTGCCAGCAGCCAACCTCATGGGGGAGGAGAAGCTTTCTTT. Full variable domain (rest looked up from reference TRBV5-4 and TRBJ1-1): ETGVTQSPTHLIKTRGQQVTLRCSSQSGHNTVSWYQQALGQGPQFIFQYYREEENGRGNFPPRFSGLQFPNYSSELNVNALELDDSALYLCASSQPHGGGEAFFGQGTRLTVV.